The 2 T cell receptor beta chains below come from one sample, sequenced in a study of T-cell memory formation after mild COVID-19. TCRdb passed the 5' RACE reads through MiXCR, listing each CDR3 protein once. The sample lists 250,000 or so distinct CDR3 sequences, roughly 18% occurring once. Input material: PBMCs or a T cell subset sorted from them (not recorded which). The source of these receptors is a man younger than 30 who had mild COVID-19 (a few samples of this study predate the infection). Cell type and time point are not known.

The gene calls are TRBV29-1 and TRBJ2-3, with TRBD2 matching 10 bases. This CDR3 is built from 14 residues. Unmatched junction bases numbered 4, after V lost 2 bases and J lost 5 bases. The germline V gene has CDR1 SQVTM and CDR2 ANQGSEA. The DNA of the CDR3 is TGCAGCGTTGAACAGCGGGGGGGCAGAGATACGCAGTATTTT. This sequence encodes CSVEQRGGRDTQYF.

The rearrangement links TRBV15 to TRBJ1-3; no firm D call. The CDR3 has 14 amino acids. The V and J ends lost 5 bases and 0 bases respectively, with 8 bases between them. Germline V CDR1 and CDR2: LNHNV, YYDKDF (reference sequence). The CDR3 nucleotides read TGTGCCACCAGCTCGCCGAACTCTGGAAACACCATATATTTT. Its protein is CATSSPNSGNTIYF.